Presented here are 26 T cell receptor beta chains from one specimen sequenced in a study of blood T cell repertoires in COVID-19. The data were produced by immunoSEQ multiplex PCR, yet TCRdb's version contains in-frame clones alone and is incomplete. Among roughly 41,000 clones listed, 70% to 90% were seen once. The sample comprised peripheral blood. The receptors derive from a human donor in a cohort sampled during active COVID-19. The donor label of this sample is uncertain.

The chain is built from TRBV6-6 and TRBJ2-1; 7 bases are shared with TRBD2. Germline-derived CDR1 and CDR2 are MNHNY and SVGAGI (reference sequence). The CDR3 has 16 amino acids. The trim removed 2 bases at V and 1 base at J, leaving 5 bases unmatched. CDR3 loop: CASSYEAGRSYNEQFF. CDR3 bases: TGTGCCAGCAGTTACGAAGCGGGGCGTTCCTACAATGAGCAGTTCTTC.

This rearrangement joins TRBV5-4 to TRBJ1-4, with 12 bases aligning to TRBD1. V gave up 3 bases and J gave up 6 bases; unmatched junction bases: 3. Germline values: CDR1 SGHNT, CDR2 YYREEE (reference sequence). This CDR3 contains 15 residues. CDR3 in DNA: TGTGCCAGCAGCTGGGACAGGGGGCAGGATGAAAAACTGTTTTTT. Amino acids: CASSWDRGQDEKLFF.

The chain links TRBV29-1 to TRBJ2-5, with TRBD1 matching over 8 bases. The length of the CDR3 is 13 residues. Germline V gene sequence: CDR1 SQVTM, CDR2 ANQGSEA. V dropped 4 bases and J dropped 5; count of bases not matched to a gene: 6. The CDR3 here is CSVVAGGVETQYF. The DNA of the CDR3 is TGCAGCGTTGTGGCAGGGGGCGTGGAGACCCAGTACTTC. The whole variable domain, filled in from reference TRBV29-1 and TRBJ2-5, reads SAVISQKPSRDICQRGTSLTIQCQVDSQVTMMFWYRQQPGQSLTLIATANQGSEATYESGFVIDKFPISRPNLTFSTLTVSNMSPEDSSIYLCSVVAGGVETQYFGPGTRLLVL.

V and J are TRBV7-3 and TRBJ2-3, with a possible D match to TRBD1 (7 bases). The CDR3 runs to 15 residues. V lost 2 bases and J 0 bases, leaving 9 bases between the germline ends. CDR1 is SGHTA, CDR2 FQGTGA, per germline. The chain's CDR3 is CASSLQGGSTDTQYF. CDR3 bases: TGTGCCAGCAGCTTACAGGGGGGAAGCACAGATACGCAGTATTTT.

This clone was seen once. J is TRBJ2-1 and V is TRBV2, with D possibly being TRBD2 (6 bases). The V gene lost 5 bases and the J gene lost 3 bases, with 14 bases spanning the gap. Germline V gives CDR1 SNHLY, CDR2 FYNNEI. The CDR3 is made up of 15 amino acids. This CDR3 reads CASSRGGVGYNEQFF. In DNA, the CDR3 is TGTGCCAGCAGTCGGGGCGGGGTGGGCTACAATGAGCAGTTCTTC.

CDR3 in DNA: TGTGCCAGCAGCTTAGAACAGGGATCACCCCTCCACTTT. Its translation: CASSLEQGSPLHF. This chain links TRBV7-2 with TRBJ1-6, with a weak D call TRBD1 (6 bases). This CDR3 region has 13 residues. Trimming left V 1 base short and J 10 bases short, with 8 bases between. The germline CDR1 and CDR2 sequences are SGHTA and FQGNSA.

The CDR3 spells CASSQSGQGAKNIQYF. As DNA, the CDR3 is TGCGCCAGCAGCCAATCCGGACAGGGGGCCAAAAACATTCAGTACTTC. The V call is TRBV4-1, the J call TRBJ2-4; TRBD1 aligns across 9 bases. The V segment lost 2 bases and the J segment 1 base; nucleotides outside the gene matches: 3. Germline CDR1 reads MGHRA; CDR2 reads YSYEKL. The CDR3 consists of 16 residues.

The gene calls are TRBV12-3 or TRBV12-4 and TRBJ2-5; D may be TRBD1 (6 bases). This CDR3 is 13 amino acids long. V was shortened by 6 bases and J by 4 bases, with 12 bases between the two germline ends. The CDR3 here is CASSSTGPETQYF. The CDR3 DNA sequence: TGTGCCAGCAGCTCTACAGGGCCAGAGACCCAGTACTTC.

CDR3: CASSSLAGGPGANVLTF. CDR3 nucleotides: TGTGCCAGCTCATCACTAGCGGGGGGGCCGGGGGCCAACGTCCTGACTTTC. This sequence joins TRBV18 and TRBJ2-6; 13 nucleotides match TRBD2. V lost 5 bases and J lost 4; bases outside the gene matches: 5. CDR3 size: 17 residues. CDR1 and CDR2 (germline): KGHSH, LQKENI.

The CDR3 sequence is CTSSQDQTQHRGLGNQPQHF. The DNA for the CDR3 is TGCACCAGCAGCCAAGACCAGACACAGCACAGGGGGCTAGGCAATCAGCCCCAGCATTTT. The rearrangement links TRBV1 to TRBJ1-5; the listed D gene, TRBD1, was not tested against the DNA. TRBV1 is a recognized pseudogene. The CDR3 extends over 20 amino acids.

The J gene is TRBJ2-1, the V gene TRBV28, with TRBD2 identical over 8 bases. Germline values: CDR1 MDHEN, CDR2 SYDVKM. With V trimmed by 7 bases and J by 2 bases, 10 bases remained unmatched. This CDR3 is 16 amino acids long. For the CDR3, the DNA is TGTGCCAGCACCTTGGGTGGCGGGGGGCCCTACAATGAGCAGTTCTTC. Protein product: CASTLGGGGPYNEQFF.

This clone was found once. This chain joins TRBV7-3 and TRBJ1-5; 10 bases are shared with TRBD1. V dropped 4 bases and J dropped 0; count of bases not matched to a gene: 15. This CDR3 has 20 residues. Looked up from germline, CDR1 is SGHTA and CDR2 is FQGTGA. CDR3 sequence reads: CASSSYLKGDRGYSNQPQHF. CDR3 in DNA: TGTGCCAGCAGCTCCTACTTAAAGGGGGACAGGGGTTATAGCAATCAGCCCCAGCATTTT.

The V gene is TRBV23-1, the J gene TRBJ1-5; D might be TRBD1 (5 bases). TRBV23-1 is flagged as an ORF with uncertain function. The CDR3 loop spans 15 amino acids. The V end lost 9 bases, the J end lost 2 bases, and 17 bases lay between the germline ends. CDR3 protein: CARHNVGGGNQPQHF. The CDR3 DNA reads TGCGCCAGACACAATGTTGGGGGGGGCAATCAGCCCCAGCATTTT.

The CDR3 DNA sequence: TGTGCCAGCAGCTTGAGTCGGGAAAAGCAGTTCTTC. Encoded protein: CASSLSREKQFF. The chain is built from TRBV5-6 and TRBJ2-1; perhaps TRBD2 as D (5 bases). Germline V CDR1 and CDR2: SGHDT, YYEEEE. The ends were cut back, 1 base at V and 11 bases at J, with 10 bases in the middle. The length of the CDR3 is 12 residues.

This clone was seen a handful of times. The gene calls are TRBV12-3 or TRBV12-4 and TRBJ1-1; 7 nucleotides align to TRBD1. The CDR3 spans 12 residues. J gave up 5 bases and V 6 bases, and 3 bases lay outside the gene matches. CDR3 protein: CASSRTGTEAFF. CDR3 sequence (DNA): TGTGCCAGCAGCCGGACAGGAACTGAAGCTTTCTTT.

The rearrangement uses TRBV30 and TRBJ1-5, with 10 bases fitting TRBD1. V lost 2 bases and J lost 7; bases outside the gene matches: 5. Germline loops: CDR1 GTSNPN, CDR2 SVGIG (reference sequence). The CDR3 is made up of 14 amino acids. The CDR3 DNA follows: TGTGCCTGGAGTTACGGACAGGGGGGGCAGCCCCAGCATTTT. Translated: CAWSYGQGGQPQHF.

The chain employs TRBV15 and TRBJ2-1, with TRBD1 identical over 11 bases. Germline V gene lookup returns CDR1 LNHNV and CDR2 YYDKDF (reference sequence). This CDR3 contains 16 residues. V lost 0 bases to trimming and J lost 6 bases; unmatched junction nucleotides: 4. Written as DNA, the CDR3 is TGTGCCACCAGCAGAGATTACGGGACAGGGGGCAATGAGCAGTTCTTC. This gives the protein CATSRDYGTGGNEQFF.

V is TRBV12-3 or TRBV12-4 and J is TRBJ1-1; the D is unclear. The CDR3 has 12 residues. Trimming shortened V by 3 bases and J by 6 bases, and 8 bases separated the two germline ends. Here the CDR3 reads CASSLLGAEAFF. CDR3 nucleotide sequence: TGTGCCAGCAGTTTGTTGGGCGCTGAAGCTTTCTTT.

The chain carries TRBV6-6 and TRBJ2-4; D perhaps matches TRBD2 (6 bases). The germline CDR1 and CDR2 sequences are MNHNY and SVGAGI (reference sequence). Trimming cost V 5 bases and J 5 bases, with 13 bases left between them. The CDR3 extends over 14 amino acids. CDR3 loop: CASSPPGGENIQYF. In DNA form, the CDR3 reads TGTGCCAGCAGTCCCCCCGGCGGGGAAAACATTCAGTACTTC.

The chain recombines TRBV10-3 with TRBJ2-3; D is undetermined. This CDR3 has 14 amino acids. Germline-derived CDR1 and CDR2 are ENHRY and SYGVKD. The germline V and J ends were trimmed by 7 bases and 1 base, with 12 bases remaining between them. DNA of the CDR3: TGTGCCATCACCCCGACTGGCCGCACAGATACGCAGTATTTT. Amino acid sequence: CAITPTGRTDTQYF.

This clone was seen once. V and J are TRBV19 and TRBJ1-1; TRBD1 matches at 7 bases. CDR3 length: 16 residues. Germline CDR1 and CDR2: LNHDA and SQIVND (reference sequence). The J segment lost 5 bases and the V segment lost 7 bases, leaving 16 bases of the junction unmatched. In DNA, the CDR3 is TGTGCCAGTATGACAGAGGGGGCTGGATGGAGAACTGAAGCTTTCTTT. Its translation is CASMTEGAGWRTEAFF. Based on the CDR3 plus reference TRBV19 and TRBJ1-1, the full variable domain is DGGITQSPKYLFRKEGQNVTLSCEQNLNHDAMYWYRQDPGQGLRLIYYSQIVNDFQKGDIAEGYSVSREKKESFPLTVTSAQKNPTAFYLCASMTEGAGWRTEAFFGQGTRLTVV.

A few counts support this clone. The V call is TRBV30, the J call TRBJ1-6, with 8 bases fitting TRBD1. Losses at the gene ends were 2 bases for V and 7 bases for J; bases not matched to a gene: 4. The CDR3 runs 14 residues. The germline CDR1 and CDR2 sequences are GTSNPN and SVGIG (reference sequence). The CDR3 spells CAWSQDRVNSPLHF. Here the CDR3 DNA reads TGTGCCTGGAGTCAGGACAGGGTCAATTCACCCCTCCACTTT.

This sequence joins TRBV6-5 and TRBJ2-1; TRBD2 aligns across 8 bases. V dropped 0 bases and J dropped 12; count of bases not matched to a gene: 10. Germline lookup yields CDR1 MNHEY and CDR2 SVGAGI. The CDR3 is 15 amino acids. CDR3 sequence: CASSYSGRGEGSQFF. CDR3 bases: TGTGCCAGCAGTTACTCCGGGCGGGGGGAAGGGTCGCAGTTCTTC.

This chain uses TRBV5-1 with TRBJ1-6; D gene ambiguous. Germline V gene data show CDR1 as SGHRS and CDR2 as YFSETQ. The V and J ends lost 5 bases and 8 bases respectively, with 14 bases between them. This CDR3 comprises 14 residues. CDR3 nucleotide sequence: TGCGCCAGCAGGCGCTCCGGGGTGGATTCACCCCTCCACTTT. This gives the protein CASRRSGVDSPLHF.

V is TRBV6-4 and J is TRBJ2-3; 10 nucleotides align to TRBD2. Germline CDR1 MRHNA, CDR2 SNTAGT. The V gene end was trimmed by 0 bases and the J gene end by 7 bases; junction bases not matched to a gene: 13. CDR3 size: 18 residues. The CDR3 sequence: CASSDSPSGGLATNTQYF. Here the CDR3 DNA reads TGTGCCAGCAGTGACTCCCCTAGCGGGGGACTAGCGACGAATACGCAGTATTTT.

The chain uses TRBV18 and TRBJ1-5; D possibly corresponds to TRBD1 (5 bases). Trimming took off 2 bases at V and 5 bases at J, with 10 bases between the two ends. Germline values: CDR1 KGHSH, CDR2 LQKENI. CDR3 length equals 14 residues. The CDR3 coding sequence is TGTGCCAGCTCACCAGCAGGGCCCCATCAGCCCCAGCATTTT. It encodes CASSPAGPHQPQHF. The full variable domain, rest sourced from reference TRBV18 and TRBJ1-5, is NAGVMQNPRHLVRRRGQEARLRCSPMKGHSHVYWYRQLPEEGLKFMVYLQKENIIDESGMPKERFSAEFPKEGPSILRIQQVVRGDSAAYFCASSPAGPHQPQHFGDGTRLSIL.